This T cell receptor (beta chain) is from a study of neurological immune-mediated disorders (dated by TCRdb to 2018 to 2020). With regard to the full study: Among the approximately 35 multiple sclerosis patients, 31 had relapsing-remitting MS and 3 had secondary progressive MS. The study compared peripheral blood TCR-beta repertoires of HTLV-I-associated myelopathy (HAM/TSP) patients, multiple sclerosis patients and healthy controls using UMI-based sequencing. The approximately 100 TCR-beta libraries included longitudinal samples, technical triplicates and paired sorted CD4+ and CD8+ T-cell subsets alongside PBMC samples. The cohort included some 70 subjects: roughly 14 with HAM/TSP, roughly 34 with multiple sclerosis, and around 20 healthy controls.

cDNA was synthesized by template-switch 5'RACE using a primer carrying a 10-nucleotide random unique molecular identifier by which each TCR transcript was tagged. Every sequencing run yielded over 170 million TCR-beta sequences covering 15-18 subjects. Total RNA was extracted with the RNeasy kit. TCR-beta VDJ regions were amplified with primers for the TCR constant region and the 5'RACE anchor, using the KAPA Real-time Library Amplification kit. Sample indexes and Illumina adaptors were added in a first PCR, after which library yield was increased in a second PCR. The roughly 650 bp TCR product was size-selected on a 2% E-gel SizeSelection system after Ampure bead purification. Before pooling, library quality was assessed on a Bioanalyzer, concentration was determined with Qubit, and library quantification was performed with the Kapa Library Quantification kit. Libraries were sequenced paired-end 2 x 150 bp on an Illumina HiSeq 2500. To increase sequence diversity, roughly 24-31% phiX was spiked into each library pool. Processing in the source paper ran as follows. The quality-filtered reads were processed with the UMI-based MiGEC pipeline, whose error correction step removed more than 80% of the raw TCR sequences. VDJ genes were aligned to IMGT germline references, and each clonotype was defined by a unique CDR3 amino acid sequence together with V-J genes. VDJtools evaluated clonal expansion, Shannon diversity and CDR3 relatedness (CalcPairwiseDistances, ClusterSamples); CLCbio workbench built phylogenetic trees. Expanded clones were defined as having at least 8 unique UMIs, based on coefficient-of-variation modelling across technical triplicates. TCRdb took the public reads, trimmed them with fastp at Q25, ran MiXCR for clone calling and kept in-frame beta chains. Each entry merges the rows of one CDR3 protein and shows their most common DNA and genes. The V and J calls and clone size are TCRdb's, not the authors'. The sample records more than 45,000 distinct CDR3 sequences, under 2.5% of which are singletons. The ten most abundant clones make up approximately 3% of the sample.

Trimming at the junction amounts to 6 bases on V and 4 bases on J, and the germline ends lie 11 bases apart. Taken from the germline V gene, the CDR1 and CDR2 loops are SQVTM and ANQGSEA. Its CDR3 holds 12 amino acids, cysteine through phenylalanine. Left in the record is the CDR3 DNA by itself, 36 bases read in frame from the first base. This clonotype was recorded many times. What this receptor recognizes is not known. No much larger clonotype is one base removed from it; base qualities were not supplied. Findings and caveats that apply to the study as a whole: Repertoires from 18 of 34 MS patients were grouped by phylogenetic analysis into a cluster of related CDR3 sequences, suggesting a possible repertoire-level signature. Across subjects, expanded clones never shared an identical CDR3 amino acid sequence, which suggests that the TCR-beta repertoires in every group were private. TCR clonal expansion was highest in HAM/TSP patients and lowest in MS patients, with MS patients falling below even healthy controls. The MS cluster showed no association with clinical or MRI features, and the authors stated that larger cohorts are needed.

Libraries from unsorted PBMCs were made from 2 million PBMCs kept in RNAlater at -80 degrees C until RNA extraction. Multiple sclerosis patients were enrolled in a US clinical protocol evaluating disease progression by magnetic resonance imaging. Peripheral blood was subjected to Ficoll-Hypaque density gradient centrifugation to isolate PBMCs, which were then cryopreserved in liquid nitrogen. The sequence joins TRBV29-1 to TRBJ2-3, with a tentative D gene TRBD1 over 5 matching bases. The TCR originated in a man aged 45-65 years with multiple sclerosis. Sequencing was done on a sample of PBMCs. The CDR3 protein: CSVEWGPDTQYF. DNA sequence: TGCAGCGTGGAGTGGGGCCCAGATACGCAGTATTTT.